The 27 T cell receptor beta chains below all came from one sample that was sequenced in a study of blood T cell repertoires in COVID-19. Assay: immunoSEQ multiplex PCR; the TCRdb copy retains only in-frame clones and omits some. This sample has roughly 250,000 clones; under 90% occur once, and the top ten carry roughly 2.9%. Sequenced material: peripheral blood. The source is an older woman with active or convalescent COVID-19.

The chain is built from TRBV30 and TRBJ1-4, with TRBD1 matching 8 bases. Germline CDR1 is GTSNPN and CDR2 is SVGIG (reference sequence). V gave up 0 bases and J gave up 6 bases; unmatched junction bases: 9. This CDR3 has 16 residues. The CDR3 DNA is TGTGCCTGGAGTGTACGGGGGTCAGGGGGCCATGAAAAACTGTTTTTT. This gives the protein CAWSVRGSGGHEKLFF.

The genes are TRBV30 and TRBJ2-1; D is possibly TRBD1 (7 bases). Germline V CDR1 and CDR2: GTSNPN, SVGIG (reference sequence). The CDR3 totals 13 residues. Deletions cut 6 bases from V and 4 bases from J, with 13 bases between. CDR3 loop: CACSRGDYNEQFF. The DNA of the CDR3 is TGTGCCTGTTCCAGGGGGGATTACAATGAGCAGTTCTTC.

The chain has TRBV13 and TRBJ2-5, with 7 bases identical to TRBD1. The V segment lost 2 bases and the J segment 2 bases; nucleotides outside the gene matches: 14. Germline V lookup: CDR1 PRHDT, CDR2 FYEKMQ (reference sequence). The CDR3 contains 18 residues. The CDR3 is CASSLSLGDSTLQETQYF. CDR3 sequence (DNA): TGTGCCAGCAGCTTAAGTCTTGGGGACAGCACTTTACAAGAGACCCAGTACTTC.

This clone was seen a single time. The chain links TRBV12-5 to TRBJ2-7; D gene unclear. V lost 4 bases and J 2 bases, leaving 18 bases between the germline ends. Germline CDR1 is LGHNT and CDR2 is FRNRAP. The CDR3 sequence is 16 residues long. CDR3 protein: CASGYTLSPVAYEQYF. CDR3 DNA: TGTGCTAGTGGTTATACTCTGTCGCCTGTGGCCTACGAGCAGTACTTC.

This chain joins TRBV3-1 (or the pseudogene TRBV3-2) and TRBJ1-2; D unresolved. The CDR3 is made up of 14 amino acids. Germline lookup yields CDR1 LGHDT and CDR2 YNNKEL (reference sequence). Trimming shortened V by 4 bases and J by 5 bases, and 14 bases separated the two germline ends. CDR3 in DNA: TGTGCCAGCAGCCCCTCGCGGCGAGAGTATGGCTACACCTTC. Encoded protein: CASSPSRREYGYTF.

This chain links TRBV5-1 with TRBJ2-5; 9 nucleotides align to TRBD2. Unmatched junction bases numbered 14, after V lost 0 bases and J lost 11 bases. The CDR3 runs 16 residues. Germline V gene lookup returns CDR1 SGHRS and CDR2 YFSETQ. CDR3 coding DNA: TGCGCCAGCAGCTTGGAACTTGGGGCTAGCGGGGTCTTGCAGTACTTC. Protein: CASSLELGASGVLQYF.

The V and J genes are TRBV11-2 and TRBJ1-5, with unresolved D. The V end lost 9 bases, the J end lost 4 bases, and 10 bases lay between the germline ends. The CDR3 consists of 12 residues. In germline, CDR1 is SGHAT, CDR2 FQNNGV. The CDR3 is CASTERNQPQHF. CDR3 coding DNA: TGTGCCAGTACGGAGAGGAATCAGCCCCAGCATTTT.

The chain joins TRBV21-1 to TRBJ2-3; TRBD2 was called by the table and not checked on the DNA. TRBV21-1 is classified as a pseudogene. The CDR3 is 14 residues long. The CDR3 nucleotides read TGTGCCAGCAGCAAAATGAACTGCACAGATACGCAGTATTTT. It translates to CASSKMNCTDTQYF.

The V gene is TRBV19, the J gene TRBJ1-2, with 8 positions matching TRBD1. Germline lookup yields CDR1 LNHDA and CDR2 SQIVND (reference sequence). The CDR3 length is 13 residues. Losses at the gene ends were 10 bases for V and 5 bases for J; bases not matched to a gene: 9. The CDR3 DNA reads as TGTGCCATTCTTGTCGGACAGGGATATGGCTACACCTTC. Translation: CAILVGQGYGYTF.

The CDR3: CASMVRLAGQKGETQYF. In DNA, the CDR3 is TGTGCCAGCATGGTCAGACTAGCGGGGCAAAAGGGGGAGACCCAGTACTTC. The genes are TRBV21-1 and TRBJ2-5; TRBD2, the D gene given by the table, was not confirmed from the DNA. TRBV21-1 is deemed a pseudogene. This CDR3 is 17 amino acids long.

This clone was observed a single time. This chain joins TRBV7-3 and TRBJ1-2, with 7 bases identical to TRBD1. The CDR3 extends over 14 amino acids. CDR1 is SGHTA, CDR2 FQGTGA, per germline. V dropped 5 bases and J dropped 7; count of bases not matched to a gene: 10. CDR3 nucleotide sequence: TGTGCCAGCAGCACCTCCGGGCAGGGGGGTGGCTACACCTTC. This sequence encodes CASSTSGQGGGYTF.

V gene TRBV6-6 combines with J gene TRBJ1-6, with D possibly matching TRBD1 (6 bases). V lost 6 bases, J lost 6 bases, and 15 bases lay in between. The CDR3 loop spans 15 amino acids. Germline V lookup: CDR1 MNHNY, CDR2 SVGAGI (reference sequence). The CDR3, as DNA: TGTGCCAGCAGCCCTCGACAGGTTTTTAATTCACCCCTCCACTTT. Its protein is CASSPRQVFNSPLHF.

This chain joins TRBV18 and TRBJ1-3; 8 bases align to TRBD1. CDR3 length: 13 amino acids. The germline V gene encodes CDR1 KGHSH and CDR2 LQKENI. After removal of 3 bases from V and 14 bases from J, the junction contained 9 bases not matched to a gene. DNA of the CDR3: TGTGCCAGCTCACCCAGAGGGACAGGCTTTTTATATTTT. It specifies CASSPRGTGFLYF.

This clone appeared a single time. CDR3 region: CASSRTGTDTQYF. The CDR3 coding sequence is TGTGCTAGTAGTCGAACAGGGACAGATACGCAGTATTTT. The J gene is TRBJ2-3, the V gene TRBV12-5, with D perhaps matching TRBD1 (6 bases). Germline assignment: CDR1 LGHNT and CDR2 FRNRAP. V shed 8 bases and J shed 3 bases, with 12 bases lying between them. The CDR3 contains 13 residues.

The chain has TRBV4-3 and TRBJ2-1; 8 nucleotides line up with TRBD1. With 2 bases clipped from V and 3 bases from J, the junction kept 9 bases outside the gene matches. Germline CDR1 and CDR2: LGHNA and YSLEER. CDR3 length: 17 residues. DNA for the CDR3: TGCGCCAGCAGCCAAATCGCCGGGACAGGAAGCTACAATGAGCAGTTCTTC. The encoded protein is CASSQIAGTGSYNEQFF.

This chain uses TRBV28 with TRBJ1-2; TRBD1 is a possible D gene (5 bases). Germline CDR1 and CDR2: MDHEN and SYDVKM. The CDR3 totals 15 residues. Trimming left V 6 bases short and J 2 bases short, with 16 bases between. The CDR3 bases are TGTGCCAGCAGCAAGGGCGGGGCCGGGAACTATGGCTACACCTTC. This gives the protein CASSKGGAGNYGYTF.

The DNA for the CDR3 is TGTGCCTGGAGCATATTCTCGGGTGAAGAGACCCAGTACTTC. Residues: CAWSIFSGEETQYF. This sequence joins TRBV30 and TRBJ2-5; D remains unclear. This CDR3 region has 14 residues. Germline V gene sequence: CDR1 GTSNPN, CDR2 SVGIG (reference sequence). Trimming shortened V by 3 bases and J by 3 bases, and 14 bases separated the two germline ends.

The chain is built from TRBV12-2 and TRBJ1-1. TRBV12-2 is reported as a pseudogene. This CDR3 is built from 16 residues. CDR3 amino acids: CASRRPPGRRATEAFF. The CDR3 nucleotides read TGTGCAAGTCGCCGGCCCCCCGGACGGCGGGCCACTGAAGCTTTCTTT.

The CDR3 nucleotides are TGTGCCAGCAGCTTTTCGGGGGGCGGCGAAAAACTGTTTTTT. This sequence encodes CASSFSGGGEKLFF. The chain couples TRBV7-9 to TRBJ1-4; TRBD1 might be the D (6 bases). Trimming removed 3 bases from V and 8 bases from J, with 13 bases in between. The CDR3 length is 14 residues. Germline CDR1 reads SEHNR; CDR2 reads FQNEAQ (reference sequence).

The rearrangement uses TRBV11-2 and TRBJ1-6; D remains ambiguous. CDR1 and CDR2 (germline): SGHAT, FQNNGV. This CDR3 has 16 amino acids. The ends were cut back, 3 bases at V and 16 bases at J, with 25 bases in the middle. For the CDR3, the DNA is TGTGCCAGCAGCTTGGCTCCCCGGATCCCTAGACCGAATCTCCACTTT. Its protein is CASSLAPRIPRPNLHF.

The rearrangement joins TRBV7-9 to TRBJ1-1, with 7 bases lining up with TRBD1. CDR3 length equals 16 residues. Germline CDR1 reads SEHNR; CDR2 reads FQNEAQ (reference sequence). The V segment lost 5 bases and the J segment 4 bases; nucleotides outside the gene matches: 13. The CDR3 coding sequence is TGTGCCAGCAGCCCCCAGGCAGGGGGGTGGGGCACTGAAGCTTTCTTT. Translation: CASSPQAGGWGTEAFF. Based on the CDR3 plus reference TRBV7-9 and TRBJ1-1, the full variable domain is DTGVSQNPRHKITKRGQNVTFRCDPISEHNRLYWYRQTLGQGPEFLTYFQNEAQLEKSRLLSDRFSAERPKGSFSTLEIQRTEQGDSAMYLCASSPQAGGWGTEAFFGQGTRLTVV.

The genes are TRBV5-1 and TRBJ1-1; TRBD1 matches at 8 bases. V shed 2 bases, J shed 0 bases, and the junction held 3 bases outside the gene matches. The CDR3 is 15 residues long. The germline gives CDR1 SGHRS, CDR2 YFSETQ. The CDR3 DNA follows: TGCGCCAGCAGCTTTGACAGGGGAATGAACACTGAAGCTTTCTTT. Protein sequence: CASSFDRGMNTEAFF. The entire variable domain, with the rest obtained from reference TRBV5-1 and TRBJ1-1, is as follows: KAGVTQTPRYLIKTRGQQVTLSCSPISGHRSVSWYQQTPGQGLQFLFEYFSETQRNKGNFPGRFSGRQFSNSRSEMNVSTLELGDSALYLCASSFDRGMNTEAFFGQGTRLTVV.

This rearrangement joins TRBV2 to TRBJ2-2; 9 positions agree with TRBD1. V shed 8 bases and J 6 bases; nucleotides not matched to a gene: 7. Germline CDR1 reads SNHLY; CDR2 reads FYNNEI. The CDR3 is made up of 14 amino acids. The CDR3 sequence: CASLRTGVAGELFF. The DNA of the CDR3 is TGTGCCAGCTTACGGACAGGGGTGGCCGGGGAGCTGTTTTTT. Complete variable domain (other parts from reference TRBV2 and TRBJ2-2): EPEVTQTPSHQVTQMGQEVILRCVPISNHLYFYWYRQILGQKVEFLVSFYNNEISEKSEIFDDQFSVERPDGSNFTLKIRSTKLEDSAMYFCASLRTGVAGELFFGEGSRLTVL.

CDR3: CASSKRSGGNTEAFF. The CDR3 DNA sequence: TGTGCCAGCAGCAAACGGTCGGGGGGCAACACTGAAGCTTTCTTT. The V and J genes are TRBV21-1 and TRBJ1-1. TRBV21-1 is annotated as a pseudogene. The length of the CDR3 is 15 residues.

J is TRBJ1-5 and V is TRBV7-8; 7 nucleotides line up with TRBD1. Per germline, CDR1 SGHVS and CDR2 FQNEAQ. The V segment lost 1 base and the J segment 4 bases; nucleotides outside the gene matches: 7. This CDR3 is 16 amino acids long. CDR3 in amino acids: CASSLGYRGTNQPQHF. In nucleotides, the CDR3 is TGTGCCAGCAGCTTAGGGTACAGGGGTACGAATCAGCCCCAGCATTTT.

The rearrangement joins TRBV30 to TRBJ1-2; D unclear. The CDR3 is 12 amino acids. V lost 5 bases, J lost 10 bases, and 17 bases lay in between. The germline CDR1 and CDR2 sequences are GTSNPN and SVGIG (reference sequence). CDR3 nucleotides: TGTGCCTGGGTTCCGGGTCGGGGTTACTACACCTTC. It is translated as CAWVPGRGYYTF.

The gene calls are TRBV7-9 and TRBJ2-7; 11 bases are shared with TRBD1. The length of the CDR3 is 16 residues. J lost 1 base, V lost 11 bases, and 13 bases had no gene match. Germline CDR1 reads SEHNR; CDR2 reads FQNEAQ (reference sequence). The chain's CDR3 is CAGIVPGQGGSYEQYF. The CDR3 DNA reads TGTGCCGGAATCGTACCGGGACAGGGGGGATCCTACGAGCAGTACTTC.